A selection of T cell receptor beta chains follows, all from one sample in a study of blood T cell repertoires in COVID-19. The protocol was immunoSEQ multiplex PCR, while the TCRdb copy is restricted to in-frame clones and leaves out a portion. The table lists fewer than 80,000 clones, about four fifths of them singletons. The sequenced material came from peripheral blood. The receptors here all came from a human donor in a cohort sampled during active COVID-19. CDR3s include the opening cysteine and the closing phenylalanine or tryptophan. Fields, in order: D gene, V gene, clone size, J gene, CDR3 protein, CDR3 DNA. D genes are given only for firm matches. The size entry is marked missing in some rows and otherwise reads once, few, many or a size class.

NA	TRBV9	NA	TRBJ1-2	CASSTEGGYGYTF	TGTGCCAGCAGCACCGAGGGAGGCTATGGCTACACCTTC
NA	TRBV5-1	few	TRBJ1-5	CASSLEGGQPQHF	TGCGCCAGCAGCTTGGAAGGCGGGCAGCCCCAGCATTTT
TRBD2	TRBV27	NA	TRBJ2-3	CASSSPLAGGSDTQYF	TGTGCCAGCAGTTCCCCCCTAGCGGGAGGTTCAGATACGCAGTATTTT
TRBD2	TRBV15	NA	TRBJ2-7	CATSRDGGYWREPYEQYF	TGTGCCACCAGCAGAGATGGTGGGTACTGGCGGGAGCCCTACGAGCAGTACTTC
NA	TRBV5-4	NA	TRBJ1-3	CASSFAGAGAIYF	TGTGCCAGCAGCTTTGCGGGGGCCGGGGCCATATATTTT
NA	TRBV6-1	NA	TRBJ1-2	CASSDPTGSYGYTF	TGTGCCAGCAGTGACCCGACAGGTTCCTATGGCTACACCTTC
TRBD1	TRBV3-1/TRBV3-2	NA	TRBJ2-7	CASSQKGQGGEQYF	TGTGCCAGCAGCCAAAAGGGACAGGGCGGCGAGCAGTACTTC
NA	TRBV28	NA	TRBJ1-4	CASSPVGSGEKLFF	TGTGCCAGCAGTCCCGTAGGCAGCGGTGAAAAACTGTTTTTT
NA	TRBV6-1	NA	TRBJ1-5	CASSDLRDTRWQPQHF	TGTGCCAGCAGTGACCTACGGGACACCAGGTGGCAGCCCCAGCATTTT
NA	TRBV4-1	NA	TRBJ1-5	CASSANLQGGRNQPQHF	TGCGCCAGCAGCGCAAACTTACAGGGTGGGCGCAATCAGCCCCAGCATTTT
NA	TRBV7-9	NA	TRBJ1-6	CASSFGRGYDSPLHF	TGTGCCAGCAGCTTTGGTCGAGGATACGATTCACCCCTCCACTTT
NA	TRBV6-6	NA	TRBJ2-3	CASSSTETSTDTQYF	TGTGCCAGCAGTTCGACCGAGACTAGCACAGATACGCAGTATTTT
NA	TRBV24-1	NA	TRBJ1-1	CATRTQGNTEAFF	TGTGCCACCAGAACACAGGGGAACACTGAAGCTTTCTTT
TRBD2	TRBV5-1	NA	TRBJ2-7	CASSLTASSGALYEQYF	TGCGCCAGCAGCTTGACCGCCTCTAGCGGGGCCTTATACGAGCAGTACTTC
TRBD1	TRBV30	NA	TRBJ1-2	CAWNRLPGQVLYTF	TGTGCCTGGAATCGTCTACCGGGACAGGTTCTCTACACCTTC
NA	TRBV20-1	few	TRBJ2-7	CSASLYEQYF	TGCAGTGCTAGTCTGTACGAGCAGTACTTC
NA	TRBV18	NA	TRBJ1-2	CASSPPAVSFYGYTF	TGTGCCAGCTCACCACCGGCGGTCTCTTTCTATGGCTACACCTTC
TRBD2	TRBV14	NA	TRBJ2-7	CASSQDPGLAGGTRRNYEQYF	TGTGCCAGCAGCCAAGATCCGGGACTAGCGGGAGGGACCCGGAGAAACTACGAGCAGTACTTC
NA	TRBV3-1/TRBV3-2	NA	TRBJ2-7	CASSQGFPGEQYF	TGTGCCAGCAGCCAAGGTTTCCCCGGCGAGCAGTACTTC
NA	TRBV7-6	NA	TRBJ2-7	CASSLGSGSYEQYF	TGTGCCAGCAGCTTAGGTTCAGGGTCCTACGAGCAGTACTTC
NA	TRBV10-3	NA	TRBJ1-2	CAISPNLSYGYTF	TGTGCCATCAGCCCAAACCTTAGCTATGGCTACACCTTC
NA	TRBV7-9	NA	TRBJ2-7	CASSLVGSSYEQYF	TGTGCCAGCAGCTTAGTGGGGAGCTCCTACGAGCAGTACTTC
NA	TRBV5-1	NA	TRBJ1-4	CASSSSPGNEKLFF	TGCGCCAGCAGCTCCTCGCCGGGGAATGAAAAACTGTTTTTT
NA	TRBV29-1	NA	TRBJ2-7	CSAQGQGSYEQYF	TGCAGCGCCCAAGGACAAGGATCCTACGAGCAGTACTTC
NA	TRBV27	NA	TRBJ2-2	CASSFSSVNTGELFF	TGTGCCAGCAGTTTTAGTAGCGTGAACACCGGGGAGCTGTTTTTT
TRBD2	TRBV5-1	NA	TRBJ2-7	CASSPGTSGRALEQYF	TGCGCCAGCAGCCCGGGGACTAGCGGGAGGGCCCTCGAGCAGTACTTC
NA	TRBV14	NA	TRBJ2-6	CASLGTGESSGANVLTF	TGTGCCAGCCTTGGTACGGGGGAAAGCTCTGGGGCCAACGTCCTGACTTTC
TRBD1	TRBV18	once	TRBJ2-2	CASSPRTGFHGELFF	TGTGCCAGCTCACCCAGGACAGGGTTCCACGGGGAGCTGTTTTTT
TRBD2	TRBV9	NA	TRBJ2-3	CASSGGGPTSSTDTQYF	TGTGCCAGCAGCGGGGGAGGGCCTACTTCTAGCACAGATACGCAGTATTTT
TRBD1	TRBV20-1	NA	TRBJ1-4	CSASGTGDEKLFF	TGCAGTGCTAGTGGGACAGGGGATGAAAAACTGTTTTTT
NA	TRBV7-8	NA	TRBJ2-7	CASSIDSPYEQYF	TGTGCCAGCAGCATCGACAGCCCCTACGAGCAGTACTTC
TRBD1	TRBV18	few	TRBJ2-5	CASSPGPPVTGGMKTQYF	TGTGCCAGCTCACCGGGACCCCCCGTGACAGGGGGCATGAAGACCCAGTACTTC
NA	TRBV28	NA	TRBJ2-1	CASSSPGLLSFF	TGTGCCAGCAGTTCCCCCGGACTCCTCTCCTTCTTC
NA	TRBV29-1	NA	TRBJ2-3	CSATGVLGDTQYF	TGCAGCGCAACCGGGGTCCTGGGGGATACGCAGTATTTT
NA	TRBV18	NA	TRBJ1-5	CASSSGGSQPQHF	TGTGCCAGCTCATCGGGGGGGTCCCAGCCCCAGCATTTT
NA	TRBV5-1	once	TRBJ1-1	CASSSMTSEAFF	TGCGCCAGCAGCTCCATGACAAGTGAAGCTTTCTTT
TRBD1	TRBV20-1	NA	TRBJ1-5	CSASTPWDSPSNQPQHF	TGCAGTGCTAGTACGCCCTGGGACAGTCCTAGCAATCAGCCCCAGCATTTT
TRBD2	TRBV5-4	once	TRBJ2-1	CASRKTSGLTYNEQFF	TGTGCCAGCCGCAAAACCTCGGGACTAACCTACAATGAGCAGTTCTTC
NA	TRBV19	NA	TRBJ1-1	CASSIGGTTAEAFF	TGTGCCAGTAGTATAGGGGGCACGACGGCTGAAGCTTTCTTT
NA	TRBV10-3	NA	TRBJ2-7	CAISAGPANEQYF	TGTGCCATCAGTGCAGGCCCTGCCAACGAGCAGTACTTC
NA	TRBV25-1	NA	TRBJ2-2	CASSGGQHTGELFF	TGTGCCAGCAGCGGGGGACAGCACACCGGGGAGCTGTTTTTT
NA	TRBV5-4	few	TRBJ1-6	CASSLRQGNSPLHF	TGTGCCAGCAGCTTGCGTCAGGGTAATTCACCCCTCCACTTT
TRBD2	TRBV4-3	NA	TRBJ2-1	CASSQASGRSSYNEQFF	TGCGCCAGCAGCCAAGCTAGCGGGAGGAGCTCCTACAATGAGCAGTTCTTC
TRBD1	TRBV30	NA	TRBJ2-7	CAYGTGSGQYF	TGTGCCTACGGGACAGGGTCCGGGCAGTACTTC
NA	TRBV28	NA	TRBJ1-5	CASTTPFDSSNQPQHF	TGTGCCAGCACAACACCCTTCGACAGTAGCAATCAGCCCCAGCATTTT
NA	TRBV28	NA	TRBJ1-2	CASSILGNYGYTF	TGTGCCAGCAGTATACTAGGAAACTATGGCTACACCTTC
NA	TRBV28	NA	TRBJ2-1	CASSRTRGGSYNEQFF	TGTGCCAGCAGCAGAACGAGAGGGGGTTCCTACAATGAGCAGTTCTTC
TRBD1	TRBV5-1	few	TRBJ1-2	CASSTGQGGGYTF	TGCGCCAGCAGCACGGGACAGGGAGGGGGCTACACCTTC
NA	TRBV15	once	TRBJ2-7	CATSRAAGVSIEQYF	TGTGCCACCAGCAGAGCGGCAGGTGTCTCTATCGAGCAGTACTTC
NA	TRBV6-2/TRBV6-3	NA	TRBJ1-4	CASSSTGEKLFF	TGTGCCAGCAGCTCGACAGGCGAAAAACTGTTTTTT
TRBD2	TRBV7-2	NA	TRBJ2-7	CASSRQAGGSGEQYF	TGTGCCAGCAGCCGGCAAGCGGGAGGCTCAGGTGAGCAGTACTTC
NA	TRBV3-1/TRBV3-2	NA	TRBJ1-1	CASSQDGQSEAFF	TGTGCCAGCAGCCAAGACGGACAGAGTGAAGCTTTCTTT
NA	TRBV19	NA	TRBJ1-1	CASSLRALSTEAFF	TGTGCCAGTAGTCTCAGGGCCCTGAGCACTGAAGCTTTCTTT
NA	TRBV28	few	TRBJ1-5	CASSLSGYSNQPQHF	TGTGCCAGCAGTTTATCAGGCTATAGCAATCAGCCCCAGCATTTT
TRBD2	TRBV28	NA	TRBJ2-7	CASSTSGNYEQYF	TGTGCCAGCAGCACTAGCGGAAACTACGAGCAGTACTTC
NA	TRBV7-8	NA	TRBJ1-3	CASSLAGARSGNTIYF	TGTGCCAGCAGCTTAGCAGGGGCCCGCTCTGGAAACACCATATATTTT